The 25 T cell receptor beta chains in this list originate from one sample, sequenced in a study of early stage breast cancer tumors. Using immunoSEQ multiplex PCR, the repertoire was profiled, and TCRdb retains in-frame clones only, with some absent. This sample has roughly 56,000 clones, with over 65% found just once. The material sequenced was blood. The receptors were gathered from a person under 45 with breast cancer.

The rearrangement uses TRBV19 and TRBJ2-7; D gene unclear. The V end lost 5 bases, the J end lost 4 bases, and 15 bases lay between the germline ends. Germline CDR1 reads LNHDA; CDR2 reads SQIVND (reference sequence). This CDR3 comprises 14 residues. This CDR3 is CASSSSAEGYEQYF. The CDR3, as DNA: TGTGCCAGTAGTTCCTCAGCAGAAGGATACGAGCAGTACTTC.

The chain combines TRBV27 with TRBJ2-3; D is uncertain. Germline V gene lookup returns CDR1 MNHEY and CDR2 SMNVEV (reference sequence). CDR3 size: 14 residues. Between the trimmed V and J ends, which lost 0 bases and 0 bases, there was a span of 4 bases. The CDR3 loop reads CASSLSVSTDTQYF. The CDR3 DNA reads as TGTGCCAGCAGTTTATCGGTCAGCACAGATACGCAGTATTTT.

The V call is TRBV5-1, the J call TRBJ2-1; 13 nucleotides line up with TRBD2. CDR1 SGHRS and CDR2 YFSETQ come from the germline V gene. This CDR3 is built from 16 residues. V trimming: 4 bases; J trimming: 10 bases; junction bases outside the gene matches: 11. CDR3 nucleotide sequence: TGCGCCAGCAGCGGCGGACTAGCGGGAGTTCAAGGGGAGCAGTTCTTC. Its protein product is CASSGGLAGVQGEQFF.

The chain employs TRBV29-1 and TRBJ2-7; no clear D gene. The germline gives CDR1 SQVTM, CDR2 ANQGSEA. The CDR3 is made up of 11 amino acids. Trimming took off 4 bases at V and 7 bases at J, with 11 bases between the two ends. CDR3 residues: CSVGPSTEQYF. CDR3 nucleotides: TGCAGCGTTGGCCCCTCGACGGAGCAGTACTTC.

This clone was counted between two and nine times. CDR3 amino acids: CASSVGGYEQYF. The DNA for the CDR3 is TGCGCCAGCAGTGTCGGGGGTTACGAGCAGTACTTC. The chain carries TRBV10-2 and TRBJ2-7; tentative D call: TRBD2 (6 bases). Germline CDR1 reads WSHSY; CDR2 reads SAAADI. The CDR3 is made up of 12 amino acids. Trimming shortened V by 4 bases and J by 4 bases, and 8 bases separated the two germline ends.

The rearrangement links TRBV7-6 to TRBJ2-5; tentatively, D is TRBD1 (5 bases). This CDR3 spans 16 amino acids. V lost 1 base and J lost 2, with 14 bases in between. Germline V lookup: CDR1 SGHVS, CDR2 FNYEAQ. In DNA, the CDR3 is TGTGCCAGCAGCTTAGAAGGATGGCGGACACAAGAGACCCAGTACTTC. Encoded protein: CASSLEGWRTQETQYF.

The chain has TRBV4-3 and TRBJ2-3; no definite D call. Trimming stripped 5 bases from V and 0 bases from J, with 9 bases between. Germline V gives CDR1 LGHNA, CDR2 YSLEER. The CDR3 is 14 residues long. CDR3 amino acids: CASSDPASTDTQYF. The CDR3 nucleotides are TGCGCCAGCAGCGACCCCGCCAGCACAGATACGCAGTATTTT.

The genes are TRBV6-6 and TRBJ2-5; D perhaps matches TRBD1 (6 bases). The J call could be wrong; TRBJ2-7 is a better fit for the DNA end. Germline V lookup: CDR1 MNHNY, CDR2 SVGAGI (reference sequence). This CDR3 region has 14 residues. CDR3 region: CASSYRGLSYEQYF. For the CDR3, the DNA is TGTGCCAGCAGTTACAGGGGGTTAAGCTACGAGCAGTACTTC.

This chain joins TRBV6-1 and TRBJ2-7; 8 nucleotides agree with TRBD2. The V gene's germline CDR1 is MNHNS and CDR2 SASEGT. The CDR3 extends over 15 amino acids. V shed 2 bases, J shed 3 bases, and the junction held 6 bases outside the gene matches. The CDR3 reads CASSETTSEGYEQYF. CDR3 nucleotide sequence: TGTGCCAGCAGTGAAACGACTAGCGAAGGCTACGAGCAGTACTTC.

The genes are TRBV12-5 and TRBJ2-5; tentative D call: TRBD1 (6 bases). This CDR3 has 13 amino acids. Germline CDR1 and CDR2: LGHNT and FRNRAP. Trimming left V 6 bases short and J 5 bases short, with 13 bases between. The DNA for the CDR3 is TGTGCTAGTGGGCGACAGGAATCGGAGACCCAGTACTTC. Translating it yields CASGRQESETQYF.

This clone was observed once. This chain connects TRBV6-1 to TRBJ1-3; D gene unclear. This CDR3 region has 15 residues. From germline, CDR1 is MNHNS and CDR2 SASEGT. Trimming took off 6 bases at V and 4 bases at J, with 16 bases between the two ends. The CDR3 protein is CASSPGEAGGNTIYF. In DNA form, the CDR3 reads TGTGCCAGCAGCCCCGGGGAGGCAGGCGGAAACACCATATATTTT.

The rearrangement joins TRBV30 to TRBJ1-4; D uncertain. CDR1 is GTSNPN and CDR2 is SVGIG in the germline V gene (reference sequence). The CDR3 is 14 amino acids. Trimming removed 0 bases at V and 7 bases at J, with 12 bases between. The DNA for the CDR3 is TGTGCCTGGAGTGTGAAGGAGACGGGTGAAAAACTGTTTTTT. Protein product: CAWSVKETGEKLFF.

This chain links TRBV19 with TRBJ2-1, with no clear D. Trimming took off 7 bases at V and 0 bases at J, with 13 bases between the two ends. The CDR3 sequence is 15 residues long. Germline lookup yields CDR1 LNHDA and CDR2 SQIVND (reference sequence). The CDR3 nucleotides read TGTGCCAGTATCCCGACTTCGAGCTCCTACAATGAGCAGTTCTTC. Encoded protein: CASIPTSSSYNEQFF.

This chain links TRBV5-1 with TRBJ1-1, with D maybe TRBD1 (5 bases). The CDR3 totals 16 residues. Germline loops: CDR1 SGHRS, CDR2 YFSETQ. V lost 1 base to trimming and J lost 1 base, with 14 bases between them. CDR3 coding DNA: TGCGCCAGCAGCTTGTTTCTTGTCCAGGGGAACACTGAAGCTTTCTTT. Translated: CASSLFLVQGNTEAFF.

This clone was counted only a few times. The chain employs TRBV19 and TRBJ1-2; D gene uncertain. CDR1 and CDR2 (germline): LNHDA, SQIVND (reference sequence). This CDR3 has 12 residues. V was pared by 6 bases and J by 2 bases, with 7 bases between. The CDR3 loop reads CASSYQNYGYTF. The CDR3, as DNA: TGTGCCAGTAGCTACCAGAACTATGGCTACACCTTC.

The chain combines TRBV18 with TRBJ1-1; D remains unclear. The CDR3 is 14 residues long. CDR1 and CDR2 (germline): KGHSH, LQKENI. V was trimmed by 0 bases and J by 0 bases, leaving 5 bases between them. CDR3 in amino acids: CASSPPQMNTEAFF. The CDR3 DNA is TGTGCCAGCTCACCACCGCAAATGAACACTGAAGCTTTCTTT.

The chain couples TRBV11-3 to TRBJ2-1; D gene unclear. CDR1 SGHNT and CDR2 YENEEA come from the germline V gene. CDR3 size: 15 residues. Trimming removed 5 bases from V and 0 bases from J, with 11 bases in between. The CDR3 sequence is CASSQSFLSYNEQFF. The CDR3 nucleotides are TGTGCCAGCAGCCAGAGCTTCCTCTCCTACAATGAGCAGTTCTTC. Full variable domain (rest looked up from reference TRBV11-3 and TRBJ2-1): EAGVVQSPRYKIIEKKQPVAFWCNPISGHNTLYWYLQNLGQGPELLIRYENEEAVDDSQLPKDRFSAERLKGVDSTLKIQPAELGDSAVYLCASSQSFLSYNEQFFGPGTRLTVL.

This clone appeared a few times. This rearrangement joins TRBV4-2 to TRBJ1-2; D perhaps matches TRBD1 (5 bases). Trimming took off 4 bases at V and 4 bases at J, with 10 bases between the two ends. CDR3 size: 13 residues. Germline V lookup: CDR1 LGHNA, CDR2 YNFKEQ. The CDR3 DNA follows: TGTGCCAGCAGCCCCGGGGGTGGCTATGGCTACACCTTC. It translates to CASSPGGGYGYTF.

The chain is built from TRBV10-3 and TRBJ1-5; D call uncertain. V lost 3 bases and J 0 bases, leaving 12 bases between the germline ends. The CDR3 runs to 16 residues. CDR1 is ENHRY and CDR2 is SYGVKD in the germline V gene. CDR3 nucleotide sequence: TGTGCCATCAGTGAAAGGTGGGAGAATAGCAATCAGCCCCAGCATTTT. Its protein product is CAISERWENSNQPQHF.

This clone showed up just a few times. The chain links TRBV18 to TRBJ1-2; D unresolved. The CDR3 consists of 15 residues. V dropped 0 bases and J dropped 2 bases, with 10 bases sitting between them. Germline V gene lookup returns CDR1 KGHSH and CDR2 LQKENI. The CDR3, as DNA: TGTGCCAGCTCACCACCGGGTGCGGGGAACTATGGCTACACCTTC. Its protein is CASSPPGAGNYGYTF.

The V call is TRBV11-3, the J call TRBJ2-5, with 10 bases aligning to TRBD2. With 2 bases clipped from V and 4 bases from J, the junction kept 7 bases outside the gene matches. Germline V gene lookup returns CDR1 SGHNT and CDR2 YENEEA. CDR3 length: 16 residues. The CDR3 protein is CASSLRASGSVETQYF. The CDR3 DNA reads as TGTGCCAGCAGCTTAAGGGCTAGCGGGAGCGTAGAGACCCAGTACTTC. Looking up the rest from reference TRBV11-3 and TRBJ2-5 gives the full variable domain: EAGVVQSPRYKIIEKKQPVAFWCNPISGHNTLYWYLQNLGQGPELLIRYENEEAVDDSQLPKDRFSAERLKGVDSTLKIQPAELGDSAVYLCASSLRASGSVETQYFGPGTRLLVL.

This clone has more than one count but fewer than ten. The genes are TRBV30 and TRBJ1-5; D call uncertain. CDR1 GTSNPN and CDR2 SVGIG come from the germline V gene (reference sequence). The CDR3 consists of 13 residues. Trimming pared 1 base from V and 7 bases from J, leaving 11 bases between. CDR3: CAWSATRGQPQHF. CDR3 DNA sequence: TGTGCCTGGAGTGCCACGAGAGGACAGCCCCAGCATTTT.

This rearrangement joins TRBV6-4 to TRBJ2-1, with D unresolved. The germline V gene encodes CDR1 MRHNA and CDR2 SNTAGT. The length of the CDR3 is 15 residues. V dropped 4 bases and J dropped 3 bases, with 13 bases sitting between them. CDR3 bases: TGTGCCAGCAGTGTCGACTTCTCCCACTACAATGAGCAGTTCTTC. Translation: CASSVDFSHYNEQFF.

The V call is TRBV7-2, the J call TRBJ2-7, with 12 bases that match TRBD2. The CDR3 totals 16 residues. Germline CDR1 is SGHTA and CDR2 is FQGNSA. With 3 bases clipped from V and 2 bases from J, the junction kept 5 bases outside the gene matches. CDR3 sequence: CASSFRGLAGTYEQYF. Here the CDR3 DNA reads TGTGCCAGCAGCTTCCGCGGACTAGCGGGAACCTACGAGCAGTACTTC.

The CDR3 DNA reads TGCAGCGCCCGGGACTTGTACAATGAGCAGTTCTTC. It encodes CSARDLYNEQFF. The rearrangement joins TRBV29-1 to TRBJ2-1; maybe TRBD2 (6 bases). Trimming stripped 7 bases from V and 4 bases from J, with 11 bases between. This CDR3 contains 12 residues. From germline, CDR1 is SQVTM and CDR2 ANQGSEA.